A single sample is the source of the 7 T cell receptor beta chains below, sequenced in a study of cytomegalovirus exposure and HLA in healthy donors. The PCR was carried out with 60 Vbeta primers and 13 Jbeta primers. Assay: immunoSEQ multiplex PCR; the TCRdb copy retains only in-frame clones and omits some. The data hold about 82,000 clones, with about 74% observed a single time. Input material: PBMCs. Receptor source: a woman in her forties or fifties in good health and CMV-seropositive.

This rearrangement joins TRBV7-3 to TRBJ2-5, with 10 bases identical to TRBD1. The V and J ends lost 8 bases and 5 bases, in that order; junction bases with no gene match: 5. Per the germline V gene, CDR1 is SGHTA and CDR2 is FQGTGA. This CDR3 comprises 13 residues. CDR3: CASARQGAETQYF. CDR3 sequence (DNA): TGTGCCAGCGCCCGACAGGGGGCGGAGACCCAGTACTTC.

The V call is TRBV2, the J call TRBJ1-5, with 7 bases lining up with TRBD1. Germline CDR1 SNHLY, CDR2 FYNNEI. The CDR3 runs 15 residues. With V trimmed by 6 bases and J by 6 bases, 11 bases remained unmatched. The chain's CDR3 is CASRDRQGISQPQHF. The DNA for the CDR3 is TGTGCCAGCAGGGACCGACAGGGAATAAGTCAGCCCCAGCATTTT. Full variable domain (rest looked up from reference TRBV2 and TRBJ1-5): EPEVTQTPSHQVTQMGQEVILRCVPISNHLYFYWYRQILGQKVEFLVSFYNNEISEKSEIFDDQFSVERPDGSNFTLKIRSTKLEDSAMYFCASRDRQGISQPQHFGDGTRLSIL.

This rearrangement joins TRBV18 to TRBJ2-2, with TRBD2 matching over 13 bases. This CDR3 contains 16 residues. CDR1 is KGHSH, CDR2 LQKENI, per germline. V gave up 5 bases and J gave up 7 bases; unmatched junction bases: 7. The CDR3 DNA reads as TGTGCCAGCTCAGACGGACTAGCGGGAGTTGGCGGGGAGCTGTTTTTT. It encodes CASSDGLAGVGGELFF.

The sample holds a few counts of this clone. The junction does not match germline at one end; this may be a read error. In nucleotides, the CDR3 is TGTTGTGGGGGACAGGGGAGAGAGGCTAACTATGGCTACTCCTTC. It translates to CCGGQGREANYGYSF. The gene calls are TRBV29-1 and TRBJ1-2, with 10 bases that match TRBD1. Looked up from germline, CDR1 is SQVTM and CDR2 is ANQGSEA. The CDR3 length is 15 residues.

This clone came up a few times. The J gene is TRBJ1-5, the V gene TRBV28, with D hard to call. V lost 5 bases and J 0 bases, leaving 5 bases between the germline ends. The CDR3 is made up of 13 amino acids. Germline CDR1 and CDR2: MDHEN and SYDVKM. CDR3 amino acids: CASSGSSNQPQHF. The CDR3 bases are TGTGCCAGCAGTGGCAGTAGCAATCAGCCCCAGCATTTT.

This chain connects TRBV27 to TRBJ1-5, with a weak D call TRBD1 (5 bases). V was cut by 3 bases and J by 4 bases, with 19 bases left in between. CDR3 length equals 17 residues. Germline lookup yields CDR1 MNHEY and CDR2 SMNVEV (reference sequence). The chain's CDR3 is CASSLRGKSPVNQPQHF. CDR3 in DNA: TGTGCCAGCAGTTTGCGGGGCAAGAGCCCAGTTAATCAGCCCCAGCATTTT.

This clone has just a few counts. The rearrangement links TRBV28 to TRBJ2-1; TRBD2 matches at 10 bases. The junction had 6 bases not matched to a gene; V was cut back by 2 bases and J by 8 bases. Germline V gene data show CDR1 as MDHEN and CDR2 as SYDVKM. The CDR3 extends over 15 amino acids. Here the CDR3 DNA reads TGTGCCAGCAGTTTAATGGCTAGCGGGAGCGATGAGCAGTTCTTC. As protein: CASSLMASGSDEQFF.